This TCR beta chain was retrieved from a study of T-cell memory formation after mild COVID-19. General study findings and limits: A second wave expanding day 15 to 37 was CD4+-biased; contracting clones were balanced. Nothing showed for sure that second-wave clones peaking on day 37 were SARS-CoV-2 specific.

MiXCR, run by TCRdb on the 5' RACE reads, gives a single entry per CDR3 protein. The table shows 25,000 to 35,000 distinct CDR3 sequences, with roughly 7% occurring only once. This clonotype was counted many times. Antigen specificity is unknown. This CDR3 contains 12 residues. V was trimmed by 6 bases and J by 1 base, leaving 8 bases between them. CDR1 and CDR2 (germline): SGHRS, YFSETQ. This chain links TRBV5-1 with TRBJ2-7; maybe TRBD1 (5 bases). The clonotype originates from an adult woman who had mild COVID-19 (a few samples of this study predate the infection). Cell type and time point are not known. The sample comprised PBMCs or a T cell subset sorted from them (not recorded which). Here the CDR3 reads CASTDKSYEQYF. In DNA, the CDR3 is TGCGCCAGCACGGACAAATCCTACGAGCAGTACTTC.